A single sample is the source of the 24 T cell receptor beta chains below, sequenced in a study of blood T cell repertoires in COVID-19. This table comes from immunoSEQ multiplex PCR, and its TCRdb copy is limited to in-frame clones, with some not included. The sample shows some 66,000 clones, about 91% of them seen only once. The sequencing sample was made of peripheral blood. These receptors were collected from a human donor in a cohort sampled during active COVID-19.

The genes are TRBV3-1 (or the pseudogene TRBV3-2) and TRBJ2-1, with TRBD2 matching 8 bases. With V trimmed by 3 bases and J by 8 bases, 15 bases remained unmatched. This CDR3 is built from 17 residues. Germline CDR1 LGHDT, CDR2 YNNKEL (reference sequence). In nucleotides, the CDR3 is TGTGCCAGCAGCCATGCCAACTGGGCGGGGGGCCCCCATGAGCAGTTCTTC. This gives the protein CASSHANWAGGPHEQFF.

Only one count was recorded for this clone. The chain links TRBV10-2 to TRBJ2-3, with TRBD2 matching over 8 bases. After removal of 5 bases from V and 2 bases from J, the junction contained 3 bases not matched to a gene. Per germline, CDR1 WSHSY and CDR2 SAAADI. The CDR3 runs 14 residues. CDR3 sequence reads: CASSRGGPTDTQYF. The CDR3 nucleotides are TGCGCCAGCAGTCGGGGGGGCCCCACAGATACGCAGTATTTT.

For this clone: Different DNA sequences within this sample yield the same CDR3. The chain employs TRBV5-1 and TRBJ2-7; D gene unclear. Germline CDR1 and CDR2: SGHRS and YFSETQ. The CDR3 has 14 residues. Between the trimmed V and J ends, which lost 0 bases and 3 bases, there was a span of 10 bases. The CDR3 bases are TGCGCCAGCAGCTTGGACCCCGGTAGCTACGAGCAGTACTTC. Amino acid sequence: CASSLDPGSYEQYF.

The CDR3 coding sequence is TGTGCCAGCAGCCCACGGGAAGGGGGCAGTGAAAAACTGTTTTTT. Amino acid sequence: CASSPREGGSEKLFF. The chain joins TRBV9 to TRBJ1-4; 7 bases align to TRBD1. Germline-derived CDR1 and CDR2 are SGDLS and YYNGEE. The J segment lost 7 bases and the V segment lost 4 bases, leaving 10 bases of the junction unmatched. The CDR3 has 15 amino acids.

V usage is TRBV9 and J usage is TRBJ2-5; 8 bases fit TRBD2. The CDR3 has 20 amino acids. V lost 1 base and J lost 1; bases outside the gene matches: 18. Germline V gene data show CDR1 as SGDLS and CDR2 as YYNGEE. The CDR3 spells CASSVSPQTRRAGVQETQYF. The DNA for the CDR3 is TGTGCCAGCAGCGTATCCCCCCAGACGAGGAGAGCGGGAGTCCAAGAGACCCAGTACTTC.

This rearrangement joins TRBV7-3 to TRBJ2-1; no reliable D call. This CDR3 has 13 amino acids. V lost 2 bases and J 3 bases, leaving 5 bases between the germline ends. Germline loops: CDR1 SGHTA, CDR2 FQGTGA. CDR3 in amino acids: CASSLEHYNEQFF. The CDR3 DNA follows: TGTGCCAGCAGCTTAGAACACTACAATGAGCAGTTCTTC.

CDR3 coding DNA: TGTGCCAGCAGCTTAGAAAGCGGGAGGGTCTACGAGCAGTACTTC. Its protein is CASSLESGRVYEQYF. The genes are TRBV7-2 and TRBJ2-7, with 10 bases identical to TRBD2. Trimming took 1 base from V and 3 from J; bases not matched to a gene: 3. The CDR3 is 15 amino acids. Germline CDR1 SGHTA, CDR2 FQGNSA.

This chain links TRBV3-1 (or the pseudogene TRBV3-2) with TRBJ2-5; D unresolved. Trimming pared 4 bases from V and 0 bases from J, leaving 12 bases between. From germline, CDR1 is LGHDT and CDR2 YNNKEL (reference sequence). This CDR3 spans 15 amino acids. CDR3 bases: TGTGCCAGCAGCCCCGAGCCCCTGTACCAAGAGACCCAGTACTTC. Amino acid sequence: CASSPEPLYQETQYF.

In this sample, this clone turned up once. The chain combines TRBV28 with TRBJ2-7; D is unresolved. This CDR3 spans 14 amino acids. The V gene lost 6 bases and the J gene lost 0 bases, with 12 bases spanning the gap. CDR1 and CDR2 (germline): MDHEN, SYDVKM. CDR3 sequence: CASSPPSGSYEQYF. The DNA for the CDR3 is TGTGCCAGCAGCCCCCCGTCGGGCTCCTACGAGCAGTACTTC.

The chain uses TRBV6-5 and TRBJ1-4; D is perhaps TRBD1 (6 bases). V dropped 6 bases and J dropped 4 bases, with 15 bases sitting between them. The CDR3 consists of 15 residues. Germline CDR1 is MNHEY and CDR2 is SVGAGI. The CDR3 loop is CASSLRQGRNEKLFF. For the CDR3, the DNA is TGTGCCAGCAGCCTGAGGCAGGGGCGTAATGAAAAACTGTTTTTT.

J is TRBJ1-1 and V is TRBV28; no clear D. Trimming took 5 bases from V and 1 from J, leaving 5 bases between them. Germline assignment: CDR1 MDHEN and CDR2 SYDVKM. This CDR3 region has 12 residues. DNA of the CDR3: TGTGCCAGCAGTGCACAGAACACTGAAGCTTTCTTT. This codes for CASSAQNTEAFF.

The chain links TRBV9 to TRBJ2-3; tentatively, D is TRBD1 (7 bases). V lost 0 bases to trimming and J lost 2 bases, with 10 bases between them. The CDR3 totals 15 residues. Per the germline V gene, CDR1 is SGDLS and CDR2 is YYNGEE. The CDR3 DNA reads TGTGCCAGCAGCGTAGGGAGGGGGCTCACAGATACGCAGTATTTT. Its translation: CASSVGRGLTDTQYF.

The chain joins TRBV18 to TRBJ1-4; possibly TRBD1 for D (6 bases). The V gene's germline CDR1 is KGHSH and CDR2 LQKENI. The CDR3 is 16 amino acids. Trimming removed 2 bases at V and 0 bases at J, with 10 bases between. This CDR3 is CASSPIRTATNEKLFF. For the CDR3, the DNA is TGTGCCAGCTCACCAATAAGGACAGCAACTAATGAAAAACTGTTTTTT. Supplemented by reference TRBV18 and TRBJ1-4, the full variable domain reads NAGVMQNPRHLVRRRGQEARLRCSPMKGHSHVYWYRQLPEEGLKFMVYLQKENIIDESGMPKERFSAEFPKEGPSILRIQQVVRGDSAAYFCASSPIRTATNEKLFFGSGTQLSVL.

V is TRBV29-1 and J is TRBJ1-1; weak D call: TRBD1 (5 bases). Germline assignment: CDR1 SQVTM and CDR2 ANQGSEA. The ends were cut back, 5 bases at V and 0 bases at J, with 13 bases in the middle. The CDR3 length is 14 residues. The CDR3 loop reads CSVPDGGLNTEAFF. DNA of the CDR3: TGCAGCGTTCCGGACGGGGGGTTGAACACTGAAGCTTTCTTT.

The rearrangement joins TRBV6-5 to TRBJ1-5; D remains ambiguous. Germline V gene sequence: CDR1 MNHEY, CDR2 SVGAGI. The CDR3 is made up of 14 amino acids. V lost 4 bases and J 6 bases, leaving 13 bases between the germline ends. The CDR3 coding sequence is TGTGCCAGCAGTTCCGACATGATTTTTCAGCCCCAGCATTTT. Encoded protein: CASSSDMIFQPQHF.

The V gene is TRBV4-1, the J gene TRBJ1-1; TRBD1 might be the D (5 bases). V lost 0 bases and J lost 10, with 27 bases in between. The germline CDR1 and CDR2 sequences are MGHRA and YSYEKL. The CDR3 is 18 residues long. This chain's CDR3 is CASSQDASDGGGQVRAFF. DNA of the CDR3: TGCGCCAGCAGCCAAGACGCCTCCGACGGGGGGGGTCAGGTGCGAGCTTTCTTT.

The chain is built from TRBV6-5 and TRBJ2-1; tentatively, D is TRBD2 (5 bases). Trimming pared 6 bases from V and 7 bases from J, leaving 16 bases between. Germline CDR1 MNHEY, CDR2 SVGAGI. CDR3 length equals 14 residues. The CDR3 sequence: CASREAQFRNEQFF. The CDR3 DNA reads TGTGCCAGCAGGGAGGCCCAATTTAGGAATGAGCAGTTCTTC.

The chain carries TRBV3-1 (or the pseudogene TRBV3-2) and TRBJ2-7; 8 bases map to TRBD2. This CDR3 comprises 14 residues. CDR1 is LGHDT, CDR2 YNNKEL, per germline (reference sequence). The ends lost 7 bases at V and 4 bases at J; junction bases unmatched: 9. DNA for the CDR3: TGTGCCAGCACCAGGGCGGGGGGTTGGTACGAGCAGTACTTC. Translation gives CASTRAGGWYEQYF.

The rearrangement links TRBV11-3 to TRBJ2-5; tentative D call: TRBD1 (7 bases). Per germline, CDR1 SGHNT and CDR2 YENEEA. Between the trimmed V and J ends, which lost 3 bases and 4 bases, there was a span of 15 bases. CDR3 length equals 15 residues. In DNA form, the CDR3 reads TGTGCCAGCAGCTTTGGAGGGGGCAAAGGAGAGACCCAGTACTTC. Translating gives CASSFGGGKGETQYF.

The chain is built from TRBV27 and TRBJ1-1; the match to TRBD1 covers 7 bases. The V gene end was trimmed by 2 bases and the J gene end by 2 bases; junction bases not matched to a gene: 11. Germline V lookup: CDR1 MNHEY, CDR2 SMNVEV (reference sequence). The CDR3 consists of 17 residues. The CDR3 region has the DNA TGTGCCAGCAGTTTAGCAGGGGGATCGGGATCAAACACTGAAGCTTTCTTT. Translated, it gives CASSLAGGSGSNTEAFF.

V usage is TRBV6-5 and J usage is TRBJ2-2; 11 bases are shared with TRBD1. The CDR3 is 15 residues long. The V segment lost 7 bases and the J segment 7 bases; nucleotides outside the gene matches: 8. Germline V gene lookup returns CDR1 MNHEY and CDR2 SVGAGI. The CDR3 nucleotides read TGTGCCAGCAAAGCCGGGACAGGGGGTCTCGGGGAGCTGTTTTTT. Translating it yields CASKAGTGGLGELFF.

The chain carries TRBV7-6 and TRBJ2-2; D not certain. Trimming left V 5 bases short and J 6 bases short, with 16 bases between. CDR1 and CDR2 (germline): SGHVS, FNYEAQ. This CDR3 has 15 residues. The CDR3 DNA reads TGTGCCAGCAGCCCGACCCGGGTAGTCGCCGGGGAGCTGTTTTTT. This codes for CASSPTRVVAGELFF.

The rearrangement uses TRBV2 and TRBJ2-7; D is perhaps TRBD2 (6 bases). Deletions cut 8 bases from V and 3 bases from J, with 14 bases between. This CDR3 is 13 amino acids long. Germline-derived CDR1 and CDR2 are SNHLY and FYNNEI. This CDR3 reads CASRLGMVYEQYF. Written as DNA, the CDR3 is TGTGCCAGCCGACTAGGGATGGTCTACGAGCAGTACTTC. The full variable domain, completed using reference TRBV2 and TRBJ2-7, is EPEVTQTPSHQVTQMGQEVILRCVPISNHLYFYWYRQILGQKVEFLVSFYNNEISEKSEIFDDQFSVERPDGSNFTLKIRSTKLEDSAMYFCASRLGMVYEQYFGPGTRLTVT.

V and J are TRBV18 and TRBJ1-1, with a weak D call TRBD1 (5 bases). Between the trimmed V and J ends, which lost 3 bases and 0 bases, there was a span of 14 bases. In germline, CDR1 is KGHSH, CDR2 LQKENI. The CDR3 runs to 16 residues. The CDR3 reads CASSPRGTVMNTEAFF. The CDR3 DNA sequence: TGTGCCAGCTCACCGAGAGGGACTGTAATGAACACTGAAGCTTTCTTT.